Reported below is one T cell receptor beta chain. The germline V gene encodes CDR1 MNHEY and CDR2 SVGEGT. The CDR3 covers 17 residues. Trimming removed 0 bases from V and 2 bases from J; junction bases left unmatched: 9. Authors' analysis steps: Reference gene primer amplification gave nucleated cell count estimates. Sequencing used immunoSEQ multiplex PCR; TCRdb keeps in-frame clones, though not all of them. D and trimming were read from the DNA, whereas the V and J calls and clone size are those reported in that table. The top ten hold 2% to 2.5% of the sample, which has around 110,000 clones, approximately 87% seen once. These data come from a study of blood T cell repertoires in COVID-19. Study-wide background: Spain, Italy and the United States supplied samples that represented acute and convalescent COVID-19. PBMCs, B-cell-depleted T cells, or T cells were the source of the cDNA or gDNA that made up the material.

The rearrangement joins TRBV6-2 or TRBV6-3 to TRBJ1-2, with 7 positions matching TRBD1. The receptor's source is a man younger than 40 with acute or convalescent COVID-19. Specimen: peripheral blood. CDR3: CASSYSPLGQLNYGYTF. In DNA, the CDR3 is TGTGCCAGCAGTTACTCGCCCCTGGGACAGCTGAACTATGGCTACACCTTC.